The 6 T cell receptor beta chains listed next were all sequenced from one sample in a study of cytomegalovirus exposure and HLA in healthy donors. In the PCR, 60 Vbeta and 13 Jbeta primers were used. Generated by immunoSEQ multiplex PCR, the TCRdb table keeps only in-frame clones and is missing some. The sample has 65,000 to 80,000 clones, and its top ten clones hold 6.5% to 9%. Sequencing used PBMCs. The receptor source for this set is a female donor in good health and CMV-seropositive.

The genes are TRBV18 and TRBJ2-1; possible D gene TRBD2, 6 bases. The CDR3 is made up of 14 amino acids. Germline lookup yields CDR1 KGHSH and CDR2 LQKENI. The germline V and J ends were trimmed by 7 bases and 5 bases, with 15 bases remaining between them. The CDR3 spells CASYSGTQNNEQFF. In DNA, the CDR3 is TGTGCCAGCTATTCCGGGACTCAAAACAATGAGCAGTTCTTC.

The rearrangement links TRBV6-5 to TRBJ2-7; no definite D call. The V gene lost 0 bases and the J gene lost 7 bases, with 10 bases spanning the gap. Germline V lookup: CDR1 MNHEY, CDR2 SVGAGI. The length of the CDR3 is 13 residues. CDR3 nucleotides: TGTGCCAGCAGTTACTCGAGAGCTGGTGAGCAGTACTTC. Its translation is CASSYSRAGEQYF.

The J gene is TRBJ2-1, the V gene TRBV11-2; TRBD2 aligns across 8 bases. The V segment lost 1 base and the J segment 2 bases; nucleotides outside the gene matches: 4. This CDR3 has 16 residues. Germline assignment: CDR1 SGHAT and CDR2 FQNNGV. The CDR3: CASSLGLAGPYNEQFF. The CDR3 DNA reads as TGTGCCAGCAGCTTAGGGCTAGCGGGCCCCTACAATGAGCAGTTCTTC.

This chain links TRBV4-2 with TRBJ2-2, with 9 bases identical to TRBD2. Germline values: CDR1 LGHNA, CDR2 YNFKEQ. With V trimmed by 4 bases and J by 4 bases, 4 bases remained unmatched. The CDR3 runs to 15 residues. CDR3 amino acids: CASSPGGRATGELFF. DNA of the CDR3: TGTGCCAGCAGCCCGGGCGGGAGGGCCACCGGGGAGCTGTTTTTT.

CDR3 DNA sequence: TGTGCCAGCAGCTTAGGAGTCAATCAGCCCCAGCATTTT. Its translation is CASSLGVNQPQHF. The J gene is TRBJ1-5, the V gene TRBV7-2; no firm D call. The V gene's germline CDR1 is SGHTA and CDR2 FQGNSA. V was clipped by 1 base and J by 3 bases, with 4 bases between them. CDR3 length: 13 residues. Combining the CDR3 with reference TRBV7-2 and TRBJ1-5 gives the whole variable domain GAGVSQSPSNKVTEKGKDVELRCDPISGHTALYWYRQSLGQGLEFLIYFQGNSAPDKSGLPSDRFSAERTGGSVSTLTIQRTQQEDSAVYLCASSLGVNQPQHFGDGTRLSIL.

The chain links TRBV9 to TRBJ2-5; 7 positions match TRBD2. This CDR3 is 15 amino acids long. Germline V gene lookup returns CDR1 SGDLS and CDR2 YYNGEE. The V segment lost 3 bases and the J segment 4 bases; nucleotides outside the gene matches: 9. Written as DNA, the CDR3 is TGTGCCAGCAGCGCCCACCTGACTAGCACAGAGACCCAGTACTTC. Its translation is CASSAHLTSTETQYF.